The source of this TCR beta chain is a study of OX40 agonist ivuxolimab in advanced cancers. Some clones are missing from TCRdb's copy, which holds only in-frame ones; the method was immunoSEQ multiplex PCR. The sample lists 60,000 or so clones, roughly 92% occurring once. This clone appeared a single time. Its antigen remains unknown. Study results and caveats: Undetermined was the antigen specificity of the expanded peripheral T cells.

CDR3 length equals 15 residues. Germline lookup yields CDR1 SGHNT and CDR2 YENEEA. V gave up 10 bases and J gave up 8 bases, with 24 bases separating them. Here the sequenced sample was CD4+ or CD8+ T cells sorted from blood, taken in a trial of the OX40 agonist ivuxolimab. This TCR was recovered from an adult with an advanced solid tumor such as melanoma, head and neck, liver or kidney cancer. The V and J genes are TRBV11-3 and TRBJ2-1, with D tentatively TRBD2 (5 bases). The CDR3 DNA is TGTGCCAACCTAGGGTGTGGGAGCCTTGGGGATGAGCAGTTCTTC. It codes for CANLGCGSLGDEQFF.